A selection of T cell receptor beta chains follows, all from one sample in a study of CD8 T cells in ankylosing spondylitis. In TCRdb, the 5' RACE reads were re-called with MiXCR into one record per CDR3 protein. The repertoire includes about 220,000 distinct CDR3 sequences, 6% to 8% of them detected once, and approximately 14% sits in the top ten. Material for sequencing was blood, either unsorted or a sorted T cell fraction (not recorded which). The receptor source for this set is a male donor with ankylosing spondylitis. The CDR3 runs from the conserved cysteine through the conserved F or W. The order of the fields is V gene, D gene, J gene, CDR3 protein. The D gene is left open where the match is weak.

>TRBV12-3/TRBV12-4|TRBD1|TRBJ1-6
CATRQGPDSPLHF
>TRBV5-6|NA|TRBJ1-5
CASSHGQSNQPQHF
>TRBV16|TRBD1|TRBJ1-1
CASSPQGANTEAFF
>TRBV27|NA|TRBJ1-2
CASSWAVRGGYTF
>TRBV6-1|NA|TRBJ1-5
CASSPTDRRFQPQHF
>TRBV7-9|NA|TRBJ1-1
CASSFHAEAFF
>TRBV7-9|TRBD1|TRBJ1-2
CASSQGQGTYGYTF
>TRBV20-1|TRBD2|TRBJ2-7
CSATGTRRVYEQYF
>TRBV28|TRBD1|TRBJ2-5
CASILGQAGETQYF
>TRBV7-9|NA|TRBJ2-7
CASIPTDFSYEQYF
>TRBV5-5|NA|TRBJ2-3
CASFVRKITDTQYF
>TRBV6-1|NA|TRBJ2-1
CASSPDSSYNEQFF
>TRBV6-1|TRBD1|TRBJ2-7
CASRTGTGDFPAYEQYF
>TRBV30|TRBD1|TRBJ2-1
CAWDPGQNNEQFF
>TRBV29-1|NA|TRBJ1-5
CSVGEGGSNQPQHF
>TRBV10-3|NA|TRBJ1-3
CAISESGRALSGNTIYF
>TRBV7-9|NA|TRBJ2-5
CASSLWRQTKETQYF
>TRBV5-1|TRBD2|TRBJ2-3
CASSFGLAGGLSTDTQYF
>TRBV5-1|NA|TRBJ2-5
CASSLGTTETQYF
>TRBV7-8|NA|TRBJ2-7
CASSSAAYEQYF
>TRBV12-3/TRBV12-4|NA|TRBJ1-5
CASSLRAASNQPQHF
>TRBV27|TRBD1|TRBJ2-7
CASSFPGQGVSEQYF
>TRBV4-2|TRBD2|TRBJ2-3
CASSPSGLERDTQYF
>TRBV4-3|NA|TRBJ1-1
CASSPAISVPEAFF
>TRBV6-2/TRBV6-3|TRBD2|TRBJ2-5
CASRWTSGGPETQYF
>TRBV6-2/TRBV6-3|NA|TRBJ1-2
CASSPRGGRNYGYTF
>TRBV20-1|NA|TRBJ1-1
CSARRGRNTEAFF
>TRBV7-2|TRBD2|TRBJ2-1
CASSLAPGLAGPLSYNEQFF
>TRBV28|TRBD1|TRBJ1-1
CASSSRRGQPEAFF
>TRBV6-5|TRBD1|TRBJ2-7
CASSFGTGPREQYF
>TRBV7-9|NA|TRBJ2-5
CASTRSGAPKETQYF
>TRBV25-1|NA|TRBJ2-7
CASSAYYEQYF
>TRBV9|TRBD1|TRBJ2-3
CASSLFGDRATDTQYF
>TRBV12-5|NA|TRBJ1-1
CASGLFTGHFNTEAFF
>TRBV28|NA|TRBJ1-2
CAGAIGERGYTF
>TRBV15|TRBD2|TRBJ2-2
CATSRVRGGHGGELFF
>TRBV7-9|TRBD2|TRBJ2-3
CASSPSNSGRAPDTQYF
>TRBV6-5|NA|TRBJ2-3
CASSYAGDTQYF
>TRBV6-2/TRBV6-3|NA|TRBJ1-1
CATRGLGSEAFF
>TRBV20-1|NA|TRBJ1-5
CSARELSNSNQPQHF
>TRBV5-5|TRBD1|TRBJ2-7
CASSLEGQGSEQYF
>TRBV7-9|NA|TRBJ2-1
CASSLVEEEQFF
>TRBV12-3/TRBV12-4|NA|TRBJ2-7
CASSSWASEAYEQYF
>TRBV6-2/TRBV6-3|NA|TRBJ2-4
CASRTGGPKNIQYF
>TRBV27|NA|TRBJ2-1
CASSLAPPAYNEQFF
>TRBV5-5|NA|TRBJ1-1
CASSLGYPEAFF
>TRBV4-1|NA|TRBJ2-7
CASSPGEDYEQYF